The T cell receptor (beta chain) described here comes from a study of molecular identifiers for immune sequencing clone quantification. Overall study results and limits: Over 97% of effector molecules, yet under 1% of naive-cell molecules, were held by clones above 20 RNA copies. Detectable among around 1 million naive cells, according to reports, was Jurkat TCR RNA spiked in from one cell.

TCRdb analysed the PCR reads with MiXCR anew, one entry per CDR3 protein. The sample yields some 580,000 distinct CDR3 sequences, less than 30% seen once. In this sample, this clonotype turned up a few times. No antigen is known for it. Libraries of naive CD8 cells were prepared from roughly 18,000 to 920,000 sorted cells using 10%, 30% or 50% RNA. The V gene's germline CDR1 is LNHDA and CDR2 SQIVND (reference sequence). CDR3 length equals 14 residues. Deletions cut 6 bases from V and 2 bases from J, with 14 bases between. Source material: naive CD8+ T cells from blood, with Jurkat cell RNA spiked in. Subset given: FACS-sorted CD8+CD4-CCR7+CD45RA+ naive T cells. The chain employs TRBV19 and TRBJ2-7, with D perhaps TRBD2 (7 bases). This TCR was recovered from a human donor in good health. Some libraries in this study had Jurkat cell RNA spiked in. CDR3 region: CASSATGGAYEQYF. Here the CDR3 DNA reads TGTGCCAGTAGCGCTACGGGGGGCGCCTACGAGCAGTACTTC. The entire variable domain, with the rest obtained from reference TRBV19 and TRBJ2-7, is as follows: DGGITQSPKYLFRKEGQNVTLSCEQNLNHDAMYWYRQDPGQGLRLIYYSQIVNDFQKGDIAEGYSVSREKKESFPLTVTSAQKNPTAFYLCASSATGGAYEQYFGPGTRLTVT.